The text below deals with one TCR beta chain. The data derive from a study of cytomegalovirus exposure and HLA in healthy donors. The repertoire was sequenced with immunoSEQ multiplex PCR; TCRdb's copy has only in-frame clones and lacks some. The sample shows around 150,000 clones, about 90% of them seen only once. CDR3 length: 15 residues. V was pared by 2 bases and J by 0 bases, with 11 bases between. Germline V gene lookup returns CDR1 SQVTM and CDR2 ANQGSEA. The sequencing input was PBMCs. The receptor's source is a man aged 18 to 30 in good health and CMV-seropositive. The chain employs TRBV29-1 and TRBJ2-1, with a weak D call TRBD1 (5 bases). As DNA, the CDR3 is TGCAGCGTTGAATCCCAGGGCATCTCCTACAATGAGCAGTTCTTC. Protein sequence: CSVESQGISYNEQFF.